Only a few counts were recorded for the clone carrying this T cell receptor (beta chain). Its antigen is as yet unknown. This sample was included in a study of PD-1 blockade in classical Hodgkin lymphoma. TCRdb keeps only in-frame clones here, not all; method: immunoSEQ multiplex PCR. The sample has around 91,000 clones, roughly 80% seen once. In every patient, relapse followed autologous stem cell transplantation, while exposure to brentuximab vedotin differed. Regarding the study as a whole: When nivolumab was started under 1 year after ASCT, patients were excluded. Relapsed/refractory patients reportedly had lower baseline diversity than newly diagnosed patients. Repertoire differences lack defined causes, possibly disease activity or prior therapy.

The source was peripheral blood mononuclear cells (PBMCs), collected before the second cycle of nivolumab. This TCR was recovered from a human donor with classical Hodgkin lymphoma.

DNA for the CDR3: TGTGCCAGCAGGGAGGGGCAGCCCCAAGAGACCCAGTACTTC. Translating it yields CASREGQPQETQYF. The chain recombines TRBV7-9 with TRBJ2-5, with D perhaps matching TRBD2 (6 bases). V lost 6 bases and J 1 base, leaving 12 bases between the germline ends. CDR1 and CDR2 from the germline V gene are SEHNR and FQNEAQ (reference sequence). This CDR3 region has 14 residues.